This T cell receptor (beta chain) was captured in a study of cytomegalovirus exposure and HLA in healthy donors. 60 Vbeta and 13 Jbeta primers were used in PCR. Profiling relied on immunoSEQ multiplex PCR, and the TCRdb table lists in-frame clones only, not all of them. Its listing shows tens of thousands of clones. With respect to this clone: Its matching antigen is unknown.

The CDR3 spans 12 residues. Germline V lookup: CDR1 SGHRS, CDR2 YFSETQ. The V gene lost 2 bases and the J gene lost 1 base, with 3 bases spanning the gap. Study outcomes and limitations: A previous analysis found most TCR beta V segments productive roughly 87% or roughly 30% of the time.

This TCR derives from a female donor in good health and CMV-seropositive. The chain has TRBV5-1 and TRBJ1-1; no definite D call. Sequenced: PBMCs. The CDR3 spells CASSFGNTEAFF. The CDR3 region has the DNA TGCGCCAGCAGCTTCGGGAACACTGAAGCTTTCTTT.